A single sample is the source of the 3 T cell receptor beta chains below, sequenced in a study of tumor and adjacent non-tumor tissue in lung cancer. A modified ARM-PCR protocol with three rounds of nested PCR amplified TCRbeta. TCRdb fed the multiplex PCR reads into MiXCR, producing one record per CDR3 protein. The sample includes some 90,000 distinct CDR3 sequences, roughly 62% of them seen just once. The template was RNA from unsorted bulk tissue. Material: lung tumor tissue. The receptor set was obtained from a man between 65 and 80 years old with non-small cell lung cancer.

The sample holds a few counts of this clonotype. This may arise from a read error, as a much more abundant clone is one base away. The chain is built from TRBV6-1 and TRBJ2-1; TRBD1 or TRBD2 may be the D gene (5 bases each). The CDR3 length is 15 residues. CDR1 and CDR2 (germline): MNHNS, SASEGT. This CDR3 is CASSERDRPFGEQLF. The CDR3 nucleotides are TGTGCCAGCAGTGAACGGGACCGACCTTTTGGGGAGCAGCTCTTC.

Ten or more counts support this clonotype. V and J are TRBV14 and TRBJ2-7; the match to TRBD1 covers 9 bases. With 4 bases clipped from V and 6 bases from J, the junction kept 10 bases outside the gene matches. This CDR3 region has 15 residues. Per germline, CDR1 SGHDN and CDR2 FVKESK. The CDR3 protein is CASSRTGTGTIEQYF. In DNA form, the CDR3 reads TGTGCCAGCAGCCGAACCGGGACAGGGACAATCGAGCAGTACTTC. Filled out from reference TRBV14 and TRBJ2-7, the complete variable domain reads EAGVTQFPSHSVIEKGQTVTLRCDPISGHDNLYWYRRVMGKEIKFLLHFVKESKQDESGMPNNRFLAERTGGTYSTLKVQPAELEDSGVYFCASSRTGTGTIEQYFGPGTRLTVT.

About this clonotype itself: One end of the junction fails to match germline, which may point to a read error. The chain combines TRBV11-3 with TRBJ2-1; 15 positions match TRBD2. This CDR3 has 17 residues. Germline CDR1 and CDR2: SGHNT and YENEEA. CDR3: CTSSLGPAWTSGRDQFF. In DNA form, the CDR3 reads TGTACCAGTAGCTTAGGCCCCGCCTGGACTAGCGGGAGGGACCAGTTCTTC.